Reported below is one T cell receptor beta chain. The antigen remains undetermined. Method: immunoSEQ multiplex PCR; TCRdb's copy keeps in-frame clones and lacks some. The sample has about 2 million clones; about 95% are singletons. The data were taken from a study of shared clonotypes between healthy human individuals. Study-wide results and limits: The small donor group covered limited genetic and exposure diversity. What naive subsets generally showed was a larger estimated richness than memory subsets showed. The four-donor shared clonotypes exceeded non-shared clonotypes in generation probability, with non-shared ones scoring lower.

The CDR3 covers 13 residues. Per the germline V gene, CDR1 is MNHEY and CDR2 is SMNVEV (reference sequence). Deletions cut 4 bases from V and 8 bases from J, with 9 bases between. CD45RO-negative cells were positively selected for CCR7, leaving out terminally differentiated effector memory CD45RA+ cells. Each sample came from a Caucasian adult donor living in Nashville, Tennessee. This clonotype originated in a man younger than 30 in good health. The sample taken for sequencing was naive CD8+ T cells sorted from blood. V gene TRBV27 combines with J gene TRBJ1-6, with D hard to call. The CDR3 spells CASSSPDYSPLHF. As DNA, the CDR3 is TGTGCCAGCAGTTCGCCGGACTATTCACCCCTCCACTTT.